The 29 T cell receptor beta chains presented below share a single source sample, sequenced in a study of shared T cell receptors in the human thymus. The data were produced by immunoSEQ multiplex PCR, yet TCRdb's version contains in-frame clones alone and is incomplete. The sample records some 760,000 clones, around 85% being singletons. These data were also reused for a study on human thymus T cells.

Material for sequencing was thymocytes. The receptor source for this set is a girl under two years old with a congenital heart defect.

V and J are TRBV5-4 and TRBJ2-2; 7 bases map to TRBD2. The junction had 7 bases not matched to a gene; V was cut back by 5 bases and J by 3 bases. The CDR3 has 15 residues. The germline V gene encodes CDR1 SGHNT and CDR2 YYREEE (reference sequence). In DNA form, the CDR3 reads TGTGCCAGCAGTTCCGGGGGGTACGACACCGGGGAGCTGTTTTTT. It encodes CASSSGGYDTGELFF.

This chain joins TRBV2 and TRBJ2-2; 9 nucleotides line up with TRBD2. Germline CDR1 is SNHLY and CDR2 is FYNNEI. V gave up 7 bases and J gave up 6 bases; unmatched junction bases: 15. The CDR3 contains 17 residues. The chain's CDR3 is CASIGSGGGAGSGELFF. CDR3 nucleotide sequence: TGTGCCAGCATCGGTTCCGGCGGGGGGGCTGGGTCCGGGGAGCTGTTTTTT.

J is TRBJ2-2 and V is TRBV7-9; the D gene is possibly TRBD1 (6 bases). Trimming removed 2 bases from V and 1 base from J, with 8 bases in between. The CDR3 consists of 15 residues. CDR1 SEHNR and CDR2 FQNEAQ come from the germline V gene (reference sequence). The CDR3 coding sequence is TGTGCCAGCAGCTTACAGGGGTTGAACACCGGGGAGCTGTTTTTT. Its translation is CASSLQGLNTGELFF.

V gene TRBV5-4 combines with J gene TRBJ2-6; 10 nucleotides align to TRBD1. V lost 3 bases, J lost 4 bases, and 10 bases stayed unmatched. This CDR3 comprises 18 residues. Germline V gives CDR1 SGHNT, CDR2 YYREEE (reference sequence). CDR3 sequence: CASSSGQGPVPGANVLTF. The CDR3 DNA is TGTGCCAGCAGCTCGGGACAGGGGCCCGTCCCAGGGGCCAACGTCCTGACTTTC.

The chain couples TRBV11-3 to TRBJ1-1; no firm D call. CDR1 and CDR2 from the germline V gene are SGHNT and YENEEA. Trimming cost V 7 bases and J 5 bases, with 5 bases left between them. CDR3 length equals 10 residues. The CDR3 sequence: CASTRTEAFF. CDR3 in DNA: TGTGCCAGCACCCGGACTGAAGCTTTCTTT.

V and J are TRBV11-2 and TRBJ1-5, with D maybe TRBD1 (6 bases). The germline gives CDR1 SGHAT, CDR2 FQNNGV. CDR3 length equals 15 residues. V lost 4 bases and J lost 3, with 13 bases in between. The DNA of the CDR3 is TGTGCCAGCAGCTCTCGGACAGAGGACAATCAGCCCCAGCATTTT. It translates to CASSSRTEDNQPQHF.

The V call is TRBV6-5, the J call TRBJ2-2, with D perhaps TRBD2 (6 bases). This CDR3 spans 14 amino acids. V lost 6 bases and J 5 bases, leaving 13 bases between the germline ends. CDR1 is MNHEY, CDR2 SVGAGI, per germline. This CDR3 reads CASSNGGRTGELFF. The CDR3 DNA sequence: TGTGCCAGCAGCAACGGAGGGCGGACCGGGGAGCTGTTTTTT.

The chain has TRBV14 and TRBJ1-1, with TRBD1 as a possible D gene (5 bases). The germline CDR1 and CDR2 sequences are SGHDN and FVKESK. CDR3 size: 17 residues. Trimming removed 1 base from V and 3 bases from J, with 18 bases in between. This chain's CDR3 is CASSQVRGRGLYTEAFF. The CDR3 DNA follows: TGTGCCAGCAGCCAAGTCCGGGGCCGGGGGTTATACACTGAAGCTTTCTTT.

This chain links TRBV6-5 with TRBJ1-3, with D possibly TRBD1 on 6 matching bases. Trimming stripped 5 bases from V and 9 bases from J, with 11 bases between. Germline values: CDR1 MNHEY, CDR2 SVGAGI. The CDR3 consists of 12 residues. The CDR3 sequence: CASSTTGSTIYF. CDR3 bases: TGTGCCAGCAGTACAACAGGGAGCACCATATATTTT.

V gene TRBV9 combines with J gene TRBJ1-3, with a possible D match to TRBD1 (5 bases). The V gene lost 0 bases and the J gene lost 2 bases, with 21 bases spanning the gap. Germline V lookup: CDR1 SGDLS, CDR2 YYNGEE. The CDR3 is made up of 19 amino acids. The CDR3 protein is CASSVEPGINTFPGNTIYF. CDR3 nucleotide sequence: TGTGCCAGCAGCGTAGAGCCAGGGATTAACACCTTCCCTGGAAACACCATATATTTT.

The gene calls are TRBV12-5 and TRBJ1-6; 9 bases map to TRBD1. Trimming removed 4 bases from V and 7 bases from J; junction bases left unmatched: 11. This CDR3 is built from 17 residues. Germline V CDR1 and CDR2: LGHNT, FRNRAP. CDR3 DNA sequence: TGTGCTAGTGGTTCCGCCACTGGACAGGGGAACAATTCACCCCTCCACTTT. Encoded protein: CASGSATGQGNNSPLHF.

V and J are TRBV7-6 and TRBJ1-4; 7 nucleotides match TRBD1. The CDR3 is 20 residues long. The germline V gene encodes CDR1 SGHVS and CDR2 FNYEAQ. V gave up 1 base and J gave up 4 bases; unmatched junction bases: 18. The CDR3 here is CASSLGDRAPLLGGNEKLFF. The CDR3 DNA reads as TGTGCCAGCAGCTTAGGAGACAGGGCCCCATTGCTAGGGGGTAATGAAAAACTGTTTTTT. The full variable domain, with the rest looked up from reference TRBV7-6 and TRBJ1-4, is GAGVSQSPRYKVTKRGQDVALRCDPISGHVSLYWYRQALGQGPEFLTYFNYEAQQDKSGLPNDRFSAERPEGSISTLTIQRTEQRDSAMYRCASSLGDRAPLLGGNEKLFFGSGTQLSVL.

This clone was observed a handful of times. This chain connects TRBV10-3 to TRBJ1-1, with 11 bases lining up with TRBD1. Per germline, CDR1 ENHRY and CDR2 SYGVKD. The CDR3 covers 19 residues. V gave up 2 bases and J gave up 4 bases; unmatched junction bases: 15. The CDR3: CAISEHRNLDRGLPTEAFF. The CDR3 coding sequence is TGTGCCATCAGTGAGCACCGCAACTTGGACAGGGGGCTTCCCACTGAAGCTTTCTTT.

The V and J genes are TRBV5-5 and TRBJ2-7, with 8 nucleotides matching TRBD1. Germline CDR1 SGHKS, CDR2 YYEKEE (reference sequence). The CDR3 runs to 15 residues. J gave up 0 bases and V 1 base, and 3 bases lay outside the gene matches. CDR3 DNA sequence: TGTGCCAGCAGCTTGCGGACAGGGAGCTCCTACGAGCAGTACTTC. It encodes CASSLRTGSSYEQYF.

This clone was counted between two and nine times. This chain's CDR3 is CASSLGALGTQGTNTEAFF. In DNA form, the CDR3 reads TGTGCCAGCAGCTTGGGGGCCCTTGGGACACAGGGTACTAACACTGAAGCTTTCTTT. V usage is TRBV5-6 and J usage is TRBJ1-1; tentatively, D is TRBD1 (6 bases). There are 19 residues in the CDR3. CDR1 and CDR2 from the germline V gene are SGHDT and YYEEEE. V shed 0 bases and J shed 2 bases, with 23 bases lying between them.

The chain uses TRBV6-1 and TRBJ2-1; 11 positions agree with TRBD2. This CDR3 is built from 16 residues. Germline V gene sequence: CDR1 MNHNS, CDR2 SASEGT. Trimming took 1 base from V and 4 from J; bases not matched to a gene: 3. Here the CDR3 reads CASSEGLAGFYNEQFF. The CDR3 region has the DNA TGTGCCAGCAGTGAAGGACTAGCGGGGTTTTACAATGAGCAGTTCTTC.

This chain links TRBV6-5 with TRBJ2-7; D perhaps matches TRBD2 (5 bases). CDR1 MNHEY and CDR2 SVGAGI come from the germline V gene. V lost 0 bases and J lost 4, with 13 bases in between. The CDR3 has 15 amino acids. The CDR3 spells CASSYSNPSRYEQYF. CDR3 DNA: TGTGCCAGCAGTTACTCGAACCCTAGCAGGTACGAGCAGTACTTC.

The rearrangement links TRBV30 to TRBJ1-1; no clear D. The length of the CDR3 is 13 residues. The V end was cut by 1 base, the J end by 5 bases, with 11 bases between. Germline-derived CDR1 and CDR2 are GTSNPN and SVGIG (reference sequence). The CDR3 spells CAWSGSRGTEAFF. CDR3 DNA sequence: TGTGCCTGGAGTGGGTCCCGAGGAACTGAAGCTTTCTTT.

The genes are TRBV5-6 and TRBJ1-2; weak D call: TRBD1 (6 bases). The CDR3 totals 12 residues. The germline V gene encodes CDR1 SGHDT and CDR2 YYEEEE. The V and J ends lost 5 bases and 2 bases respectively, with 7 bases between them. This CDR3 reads CASSTGNYGYTF. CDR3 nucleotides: TGTGCCAGCAGTACAGGGAACTATGGCTACACCTTC.

This CDR3 is CASSRGTAYTDTQYF. The CDR3 DNA sequence: TGTGCCAGCAGTCGCGGGACTGCCTACACAGATACGCAGTATTTT. The genes are TRBV14 and TRBJ2-3, with D maybe TRBD2 (6 bases). This CDR3 region has 15 residues. CDR1 is SGHDN, CDR2 FVKESK, per germline. V was shortened by 6 bases and J by 2 bases, with 15 bases between the two germline ends.

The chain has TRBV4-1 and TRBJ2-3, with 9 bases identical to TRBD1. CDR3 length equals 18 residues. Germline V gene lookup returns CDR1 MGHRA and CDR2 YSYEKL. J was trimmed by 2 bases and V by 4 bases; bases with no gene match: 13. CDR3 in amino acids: CASSRPSDRDRDTDTQYF. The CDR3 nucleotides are TGCGCCAGCAGCCGACCAAGCGACCGGGACAGGGACACAGATACGCAGTATTTT.

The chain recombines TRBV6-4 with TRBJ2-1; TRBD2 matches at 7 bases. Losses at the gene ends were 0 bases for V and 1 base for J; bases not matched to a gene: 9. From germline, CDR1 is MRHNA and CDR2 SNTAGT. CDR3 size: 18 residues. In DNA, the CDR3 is TGTGCCAGCAGTGACTCCACGAGCGGGGTTAGGTCCTACAATGAGCAGTTCTTC. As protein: CASSDSTSGVRSYNEQFF.

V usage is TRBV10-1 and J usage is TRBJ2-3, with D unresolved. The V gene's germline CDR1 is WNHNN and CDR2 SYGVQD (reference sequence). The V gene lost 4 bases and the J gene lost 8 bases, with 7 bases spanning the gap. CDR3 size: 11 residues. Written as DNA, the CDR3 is TGCGCCAGCAGTGGCGGAGCTACGCAGTATTTT. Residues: CASSGGATQYF.

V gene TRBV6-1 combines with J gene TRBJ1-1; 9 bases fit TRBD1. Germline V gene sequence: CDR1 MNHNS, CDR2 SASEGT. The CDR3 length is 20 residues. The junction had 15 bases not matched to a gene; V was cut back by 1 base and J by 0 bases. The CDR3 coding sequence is TGTGCCAGCAGTGAAGAATCTACAGGGGGCTCGGGTAAGGTGAACACTGAAGCTTTCTTT. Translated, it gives CASSEESTGGSGKVNTEAFF.

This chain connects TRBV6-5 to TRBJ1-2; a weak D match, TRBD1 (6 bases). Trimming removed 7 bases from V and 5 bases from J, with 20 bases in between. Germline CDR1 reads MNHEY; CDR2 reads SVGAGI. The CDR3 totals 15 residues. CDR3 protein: CASTGLTGQGYGYTF. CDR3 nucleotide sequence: TGTGCCAGCACCGGTCTGACAGGTCAAGGGTATGGCTACACCTTC.

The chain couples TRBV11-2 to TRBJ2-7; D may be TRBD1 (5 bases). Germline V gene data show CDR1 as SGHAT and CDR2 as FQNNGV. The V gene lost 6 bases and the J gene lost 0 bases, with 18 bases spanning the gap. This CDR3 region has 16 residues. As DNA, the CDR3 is TGTGCCAGCAGTTTGCAGTACAGGCCTGTCTCCTACGAGCAGTACTTC. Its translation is CASSLQYRPVSYEQYF.

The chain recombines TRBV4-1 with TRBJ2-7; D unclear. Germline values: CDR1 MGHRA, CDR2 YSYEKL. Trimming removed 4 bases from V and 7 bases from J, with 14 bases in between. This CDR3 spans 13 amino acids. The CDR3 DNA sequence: TGCGCCAGCAGCCCCCCTGCAGGCTCGGAGCAGTACTTC. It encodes CASSPPAGSEQYF.

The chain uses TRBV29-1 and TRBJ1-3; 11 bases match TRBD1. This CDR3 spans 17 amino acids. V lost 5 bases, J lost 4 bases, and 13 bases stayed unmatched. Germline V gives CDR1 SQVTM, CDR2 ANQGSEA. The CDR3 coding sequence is TGCAGCGTTTGGGGGCCCGGACAGGGGGCGCCCGGAAACACCATATATTTT. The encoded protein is CSVWGPGQGAPGNTIYF.

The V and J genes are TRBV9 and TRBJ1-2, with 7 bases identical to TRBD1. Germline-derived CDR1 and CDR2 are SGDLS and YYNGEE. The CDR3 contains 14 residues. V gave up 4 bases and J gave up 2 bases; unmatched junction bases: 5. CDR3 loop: CASSTPGQNYGYTF. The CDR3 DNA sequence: TGTGCCAGCAGCACACCGGGACAGAACTATGGCTACACCTTC.